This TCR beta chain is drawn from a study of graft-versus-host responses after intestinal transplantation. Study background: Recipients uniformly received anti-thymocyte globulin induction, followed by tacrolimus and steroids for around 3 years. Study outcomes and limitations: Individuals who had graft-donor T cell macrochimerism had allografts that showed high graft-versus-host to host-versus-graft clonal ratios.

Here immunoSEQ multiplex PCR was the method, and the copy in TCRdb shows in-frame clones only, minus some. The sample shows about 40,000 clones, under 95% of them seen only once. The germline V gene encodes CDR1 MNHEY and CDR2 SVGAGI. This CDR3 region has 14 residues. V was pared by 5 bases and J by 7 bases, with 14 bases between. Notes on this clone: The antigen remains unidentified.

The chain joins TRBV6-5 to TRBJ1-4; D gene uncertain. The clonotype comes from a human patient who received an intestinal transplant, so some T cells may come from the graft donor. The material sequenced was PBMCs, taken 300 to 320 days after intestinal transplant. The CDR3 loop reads CASSELGGGEKLFF. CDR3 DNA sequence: TGTGCCAGCAGTGAATTGGGAGGTGGTGAAAAACTGTTTTTT.